This TCR beta chain was obtained from a study of T cell changes during pregnancy in multiple sclerosis. Germline CDR1 and CDR2: SGHRS and YFSETQ. V shed 2 bases and J shed 7 bases, with 13 bases lying between them. The CDR3 sequence is 14 residues long. Libraries were prepared by immunoSEQ multiplex PCR; TCRdb keeps only in-frame clonotypes and omits some of them. The sample contains around 56,000 clones, about 90% of which appear only once. V and J are TRBV5-1 and TRBJ1-5, with D possibly TRBD1 on 5 matching bases. Sample: peripheral blood, taken in the third trimester of pregnancy. The source of this sequence is a female donor in good health, enrolled as a control in a pregnancy study. The CDR3 nucleotides read TGCGCCAGCAGCTTCGGGGGGAGCGAGCAGCCCCAGCATTTT. It yields the protein CASSFGGSEQPQHF.